The clone carrying this T cell receptor (beta chain) was picked up one time. Trimming at V came to 0 bases and at J to 8 bases, leaving 10 bases not matched to a gene. Germline CDR1 reads SQVTM; CDR2 reads ANQGSEA. The CDR3 consists of 15 residues. Positive CCR7 selection of CD45RO-negative cells yielded the naive CD8 cells, and terminally differentiated effector memory CD45RA+ cells were excluded. The sample belongs to a study of shared clonotypes between healthy human individuals. Sequenced by immunoSEQ multiplex PCR; TCRdb stores in-frame clones only, minus some. This table holds about 2.1 million clones, under 95% found once.

J is TRBJ1-2 and V is TRBV29-1, with 9 bases identical to TRBD1. The receptor was derived from a man in his late teens or twenties in good health. Some clones in this sample may be carry-over from other donors' samples. Sequencing was performed on naive CD8+ T cells from PBMCs. The CDR3 region is CSVEDQDTGGWGYTF. DNA of the CDR3: TGCAGCGTTGAAGATCAAGACACAGGGGGCTGGGGCTACACCTTC.